This T cell receptor beta chain was found in a study of blood T cell repertoires in COVID-19. Background on the study: Whether acute or convalescent, the COVID-19 samples came from the United States, Italy and Spain. From T cells, B-cell-depleted T cells, or PBMCs came the material, which was cDNA or gDNA.

CDR3 size: 15 residues. Germline V CDR1 and CDR2: SNHLY, FYNNEI. Unmatched junction bases numbered 6, after V lost 7 bases and J lost 1 base. Clones were read by immunoSEQ multiplex PCR, and TCRdb kept only the in-frame ones, dropping some. The sample includes about 240,000 clones, around 86% seen only once; the top ten take 9% to 15%. V and J are TRBV2 and TRBJ2-3; 9 nucleotides match TRBD1. This TCR was sampled from an elderly man with acute or convalescent COVID-19. Sequenced input: peripheral blood. For the CDR3, the DNA is TGTGCCAGCACCTACCGGACAGGGGGCACAGATACGCAGTATTTT. Its translation is CASTYRTGGTDTQYF.